This T cell receptor beta chain was obtained from a study of T cells in Graves' hyperthyroidism and ophthalmopathy. V shed 5 bases and J shed 7 bases, with 11 bases lying between them. This CDR3 is 13 amino acids long. CDR1 is MNHNS and CDR2 is SASEGT in the germline V gene. Newly diagnosed hyperthyroidism patients aged 18 to 65 years had disease lasting under 2 months. This clonotype was counted at least ten times. Its antigen is currently unknown. RNA transcripts were the template for amplifying TCR beta CDR3 regions. HTBI primers were employed in a first-round RT-PCR of the TCR CDR3. TCRdb passed the multiplex PCR reads through MiXCR, listing each CDR3 protein once. Of under 350,000 distinct CDR3 sequences listed, 18% are singletons. Notes on the study in general: Blood shared most expanded thyroid clonotypes above 0.001.

The rearrangement joins TRBV6-1 to TRBJ2-2; D may be TRBD2 (5 bases). Specimen: blood. This TCR was recovered from a woman between 45 and 65 years old with Graves' hyperthyroidism. This CDR3 reads CASSLIGDGELFF. CDR3 DNA: TGTGCCAGCAGTCTAATCGGGGACGGGGAGCTGTTTTTT.